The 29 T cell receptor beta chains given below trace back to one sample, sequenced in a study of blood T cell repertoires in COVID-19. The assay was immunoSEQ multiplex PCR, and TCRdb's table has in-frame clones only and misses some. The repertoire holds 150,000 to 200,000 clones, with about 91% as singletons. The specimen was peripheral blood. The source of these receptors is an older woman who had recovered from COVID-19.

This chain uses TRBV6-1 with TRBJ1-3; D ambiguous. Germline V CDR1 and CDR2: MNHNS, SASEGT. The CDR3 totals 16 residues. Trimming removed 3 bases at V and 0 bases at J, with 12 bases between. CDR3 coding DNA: TGTGCCAGCAGTGATGAGTACGCGGGCTCTGGAAACACCATATATTTT. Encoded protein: CASSDEYAGSGNTIYF.

Here the CDR3 DNA reads TGCGCCAGCAGCTTGGGCCCTAGCGGCATGAGCTCCTACGAGCAGTACTTC. It translates to CASSLGPSGMSSYEQYF. The gene calls are TRBV5-1 and TRBJ2-7, with 7 bases aligning to TRBD2. This CDR3 is built from 17 residues. Per germline, CDR1 SGHRS and CDR2 YFSETQ. The V segment lost 0 bases and the J segment 0 bases; nucleotides outside the gene matches: 9.

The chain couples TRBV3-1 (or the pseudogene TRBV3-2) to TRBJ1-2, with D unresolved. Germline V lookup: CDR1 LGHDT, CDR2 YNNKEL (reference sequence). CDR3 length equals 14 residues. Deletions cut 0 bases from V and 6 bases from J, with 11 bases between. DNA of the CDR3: TGTGCCAGCAGCCAAGAGGAGGGCCGGCATGGCTACACCTTC. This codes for CASSQEEGRHGYTF.

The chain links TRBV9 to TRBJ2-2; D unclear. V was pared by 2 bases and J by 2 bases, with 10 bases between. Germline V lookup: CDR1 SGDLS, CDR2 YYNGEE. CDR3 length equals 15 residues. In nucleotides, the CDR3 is TGTGCCAGCAGCGTGGGCAGGATAAACACCGGGGAGCTGTTTTTT. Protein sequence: CASSVGRINTGELFF.

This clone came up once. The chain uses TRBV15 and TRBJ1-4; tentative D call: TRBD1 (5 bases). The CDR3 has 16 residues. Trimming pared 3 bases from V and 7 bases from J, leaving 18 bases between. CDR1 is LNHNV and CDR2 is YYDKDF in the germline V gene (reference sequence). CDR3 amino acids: CATSRDRGGTGEKLFF. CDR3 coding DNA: TGTGCCACCAGCAGGGACCGGGGAGGTACAGGTGAAAAACTGTTTTTT.

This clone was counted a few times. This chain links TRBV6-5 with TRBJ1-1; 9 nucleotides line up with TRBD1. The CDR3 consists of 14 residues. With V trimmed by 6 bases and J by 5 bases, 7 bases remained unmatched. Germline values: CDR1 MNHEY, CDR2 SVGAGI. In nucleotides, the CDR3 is TGTGCCAGCAGGCGACAGGGGGAAGCAACTGAAGCTTTCTTT. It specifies CASRRQGEATEAFF.

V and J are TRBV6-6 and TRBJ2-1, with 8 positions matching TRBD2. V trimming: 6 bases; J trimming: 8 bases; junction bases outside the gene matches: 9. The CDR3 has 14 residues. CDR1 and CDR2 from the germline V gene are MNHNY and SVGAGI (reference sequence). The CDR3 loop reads CASRSGGLGDEQFF. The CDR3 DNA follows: TGTGCCAGCAGGAGCGGGGGCCTAGGGGATGAGCAGTTCTTC.

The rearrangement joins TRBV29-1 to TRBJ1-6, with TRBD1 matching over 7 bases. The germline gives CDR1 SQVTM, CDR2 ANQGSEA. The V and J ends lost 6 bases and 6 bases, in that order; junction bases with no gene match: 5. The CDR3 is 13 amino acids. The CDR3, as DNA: TGCAGCGTCCGGGACAGCCCTAATTCACCCCTCCACTTT. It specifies CSVRDSPNSPLHF. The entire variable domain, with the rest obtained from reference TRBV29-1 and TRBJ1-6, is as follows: SAVISQKPSRDICQRGTSLTIQCQVDSQVTMMFWYRQQPGQSLTLIATANQGSEATYESGFVIDKFPISRPNLTFSTLTVSNMSPEDSSIYLCSVRDSPNSPLHFGNGTRLTVT.

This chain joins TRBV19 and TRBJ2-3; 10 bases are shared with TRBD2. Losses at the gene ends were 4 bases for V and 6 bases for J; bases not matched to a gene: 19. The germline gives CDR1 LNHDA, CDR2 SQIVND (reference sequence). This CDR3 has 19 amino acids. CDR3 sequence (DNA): TGTGCCAGTAGTAAATACCCTCTCGGCTCCAGCGGGGGGGCGGATACGCAGTATTTT. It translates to CASSKYPLGSSGGADTQYF.

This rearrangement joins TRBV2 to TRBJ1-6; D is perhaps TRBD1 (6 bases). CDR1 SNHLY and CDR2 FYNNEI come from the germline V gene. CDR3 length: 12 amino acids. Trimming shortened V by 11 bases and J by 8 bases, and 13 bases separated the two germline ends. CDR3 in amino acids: CAGRRGDSPLHF. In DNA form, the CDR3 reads TGTGCCGGCCGCAGGGGAGATTCACCCCTCCACTTT.

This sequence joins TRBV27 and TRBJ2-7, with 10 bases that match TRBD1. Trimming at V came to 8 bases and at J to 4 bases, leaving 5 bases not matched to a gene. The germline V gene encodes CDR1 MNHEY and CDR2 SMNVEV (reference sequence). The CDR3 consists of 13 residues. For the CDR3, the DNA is TGTGCCAGCTGCCGGGACAGGGGTTACGAGCAGTACTTC. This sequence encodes CASCRDRGYEQYF.

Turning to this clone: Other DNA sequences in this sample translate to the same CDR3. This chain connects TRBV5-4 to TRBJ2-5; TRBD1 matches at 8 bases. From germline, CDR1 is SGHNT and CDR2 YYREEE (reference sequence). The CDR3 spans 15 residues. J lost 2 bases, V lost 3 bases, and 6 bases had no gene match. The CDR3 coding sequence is TGTGCCAGCAGCTCCGGACAGGGTATACAAGAGACCCAGTACTTC. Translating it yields CASSSGQGIQETQYF.

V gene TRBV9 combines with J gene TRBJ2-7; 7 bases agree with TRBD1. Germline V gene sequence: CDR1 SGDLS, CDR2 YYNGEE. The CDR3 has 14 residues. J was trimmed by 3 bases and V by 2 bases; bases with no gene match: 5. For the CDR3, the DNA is TGTGCCAGCAGCGTCGGACAGGACATCTACGAGCAGTACTTC. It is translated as CASSVGQDIYEQYF.

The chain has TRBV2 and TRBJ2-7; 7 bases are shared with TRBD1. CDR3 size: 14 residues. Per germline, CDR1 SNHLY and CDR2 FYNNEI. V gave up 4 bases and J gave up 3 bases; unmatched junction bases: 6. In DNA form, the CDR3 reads TGTGCCAGCAGTGCGGACAGGCCGCACTACGAGCAGTACTTC. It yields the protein CASSADRPHYEQYF.

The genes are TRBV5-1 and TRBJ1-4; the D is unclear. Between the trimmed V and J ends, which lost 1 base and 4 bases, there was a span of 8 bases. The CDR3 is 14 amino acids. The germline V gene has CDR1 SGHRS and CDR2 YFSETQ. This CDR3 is CASSLLSFNEKLFF. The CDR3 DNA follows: TGCGCCAGCAGCTTGCTGTCCTTTAATGAAAAACTGTTTTTT.

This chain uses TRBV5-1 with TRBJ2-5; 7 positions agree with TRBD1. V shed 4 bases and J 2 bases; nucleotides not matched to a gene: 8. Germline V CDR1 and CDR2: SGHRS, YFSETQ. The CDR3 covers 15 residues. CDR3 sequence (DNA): TGCGCCAGCAGCAACTCCGGACAGGCGCAAGAGACCCAGTACTTC. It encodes CASSNSGQAQETQYF. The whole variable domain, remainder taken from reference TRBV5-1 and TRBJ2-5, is KAGVTQTPRYLIKTRGQQVTLSCSPISGHRSVSWYQQTPGQGLQFLFEYFSETQRNKGNFPGRFSGRQFSNSRSEMNVSTLELGDSALYLCASSNSGQAQETQYFGPGTRLLVL.

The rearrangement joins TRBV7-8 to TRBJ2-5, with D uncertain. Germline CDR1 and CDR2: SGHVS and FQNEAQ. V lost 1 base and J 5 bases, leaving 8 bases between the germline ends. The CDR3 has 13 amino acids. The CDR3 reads CASSLDLRETQYF. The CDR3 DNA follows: TGTGCCAGCAGCTTAGACCTTCGGGAGACCCAGTACTTC.

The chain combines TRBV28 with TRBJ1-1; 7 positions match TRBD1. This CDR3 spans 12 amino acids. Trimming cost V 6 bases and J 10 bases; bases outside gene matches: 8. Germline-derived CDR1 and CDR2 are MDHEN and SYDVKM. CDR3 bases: TGTGCCAGCAGCTCACACAGGGGTGGAGCTTTCTTT. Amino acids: CASSSHRGGAFF.

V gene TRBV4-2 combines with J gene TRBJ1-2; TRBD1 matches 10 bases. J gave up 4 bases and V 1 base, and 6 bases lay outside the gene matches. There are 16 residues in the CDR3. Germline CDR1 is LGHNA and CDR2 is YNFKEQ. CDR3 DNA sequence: TGTGCCAGCAGCCAAGGAGACAGGGGGCTTGGCTATGGCTACACCTTC. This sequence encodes CASSQGDRGLGYGYTF.

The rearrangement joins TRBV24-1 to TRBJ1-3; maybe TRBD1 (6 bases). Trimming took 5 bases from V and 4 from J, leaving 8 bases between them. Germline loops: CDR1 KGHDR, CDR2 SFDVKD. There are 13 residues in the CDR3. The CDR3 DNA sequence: TGTGCCACCAGTGGGGGGCCCGGAAACACCATATATTTT. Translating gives CATSGGPGNTIYF.

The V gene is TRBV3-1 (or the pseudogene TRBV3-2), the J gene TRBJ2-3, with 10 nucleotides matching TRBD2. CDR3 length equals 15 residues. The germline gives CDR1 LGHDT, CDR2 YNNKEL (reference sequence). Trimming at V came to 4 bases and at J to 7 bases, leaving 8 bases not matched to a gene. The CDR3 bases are TGTGCCAGCAGCCCCCCGGGACTAGCGCTACATACGCAGTATTTT. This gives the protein CASSPPGLALHTQYF.

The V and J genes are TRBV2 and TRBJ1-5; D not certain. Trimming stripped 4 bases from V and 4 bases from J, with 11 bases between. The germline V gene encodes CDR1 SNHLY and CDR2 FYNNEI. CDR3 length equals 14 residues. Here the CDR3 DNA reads TGTGCCAGCAGTGTTTGGGCGGGTAATCAGCCCCAGCATTTT. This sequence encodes CASSVWAGNQPQHF.

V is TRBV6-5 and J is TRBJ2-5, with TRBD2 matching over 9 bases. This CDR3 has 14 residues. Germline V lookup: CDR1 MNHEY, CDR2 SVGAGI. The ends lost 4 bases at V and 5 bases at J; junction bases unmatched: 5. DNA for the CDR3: TGTGCCAGCAGTTCTGGCGGGGGGGCTGAGACCCAGTACTTC. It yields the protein CASSSGGGAETQYF.

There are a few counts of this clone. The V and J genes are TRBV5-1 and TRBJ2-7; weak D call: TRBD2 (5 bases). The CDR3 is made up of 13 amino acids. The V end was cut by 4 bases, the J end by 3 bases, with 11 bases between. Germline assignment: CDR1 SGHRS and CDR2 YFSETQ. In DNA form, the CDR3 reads TGCGCCAGCAGCGAGGACTCGAACTACGAGCAGTACTTC. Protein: CASSEDSNYEQYF.

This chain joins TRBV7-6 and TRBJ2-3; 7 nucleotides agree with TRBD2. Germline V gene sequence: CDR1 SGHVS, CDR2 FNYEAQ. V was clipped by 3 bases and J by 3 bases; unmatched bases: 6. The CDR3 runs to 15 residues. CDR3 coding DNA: TGTGCCAGCAGCTTGAGCGGGGAGGGGACAGATACGCAGTATTTT. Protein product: CASSLSGEGTDTQYF.

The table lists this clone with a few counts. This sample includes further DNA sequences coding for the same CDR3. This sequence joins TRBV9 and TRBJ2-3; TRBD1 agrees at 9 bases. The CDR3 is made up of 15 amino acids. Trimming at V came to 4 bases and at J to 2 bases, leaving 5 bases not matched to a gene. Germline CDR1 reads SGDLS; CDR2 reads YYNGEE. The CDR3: CASSPRTGDTDTQYF. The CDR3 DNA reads TGTGCCAGCAGCCCTCGGACAGGGGACACAGATACGCAGTATTTT.

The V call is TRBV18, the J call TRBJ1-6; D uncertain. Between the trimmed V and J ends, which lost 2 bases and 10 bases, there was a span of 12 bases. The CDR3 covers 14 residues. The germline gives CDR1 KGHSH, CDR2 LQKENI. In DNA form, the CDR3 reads TGTGCCAGCTCACCAGACGGGGAAGGATCACCCCTCCACTTT. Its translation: CASSPDGEGSPLHF.

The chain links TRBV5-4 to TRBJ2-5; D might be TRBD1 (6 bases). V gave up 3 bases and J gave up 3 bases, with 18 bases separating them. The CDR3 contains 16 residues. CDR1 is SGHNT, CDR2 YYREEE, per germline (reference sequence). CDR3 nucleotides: TGTGCCAGCAGCTCGCCCCGGCAGGGGCCCGAAGAGACCCAGTACTTC. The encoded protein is CASSSPRQGPEETQYF.

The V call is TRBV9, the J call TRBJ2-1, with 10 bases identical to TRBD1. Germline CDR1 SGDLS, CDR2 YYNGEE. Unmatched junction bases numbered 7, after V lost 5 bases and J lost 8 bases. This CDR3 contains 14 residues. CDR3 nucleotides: TGTGCCAGCAGGCCGGGACAGGGGATCGATGAGCAGTTCTTC. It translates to CASRPGQGIDEQFF.